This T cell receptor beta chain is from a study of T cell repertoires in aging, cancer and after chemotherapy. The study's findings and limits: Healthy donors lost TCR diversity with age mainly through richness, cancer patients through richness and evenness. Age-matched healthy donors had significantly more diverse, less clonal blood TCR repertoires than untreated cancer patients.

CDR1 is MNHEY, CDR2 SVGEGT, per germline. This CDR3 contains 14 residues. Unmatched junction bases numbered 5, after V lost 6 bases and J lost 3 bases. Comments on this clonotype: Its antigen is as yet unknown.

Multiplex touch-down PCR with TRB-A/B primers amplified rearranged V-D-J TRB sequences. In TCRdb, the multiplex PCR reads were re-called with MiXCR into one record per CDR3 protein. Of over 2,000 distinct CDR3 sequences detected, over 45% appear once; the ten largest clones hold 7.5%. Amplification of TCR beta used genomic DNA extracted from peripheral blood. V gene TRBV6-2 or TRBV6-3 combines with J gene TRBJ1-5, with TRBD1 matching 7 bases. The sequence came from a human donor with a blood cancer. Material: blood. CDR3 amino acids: CASSWDSINQPQHF. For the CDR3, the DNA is TGTGCCAGCAGCTGGGACAGTATCAATCAGCCCCAGCATTTT.